The 28 T cell receptor beta chains reported below all come from one sample, sequenced in a study of blood T cell repertoires in COVID-19. The protocol was immunoSEQ multiplex PCR, while the TCRdb copy is restricted to in-frame clones and leaves out a portion. The data hold over 35,000 clones, with approximately 85% observed a single time. Specimen: peripheral blood. The source of these receptors is a man in his fifties or sixties with active or convalescent COVID-19.

The rearrangement uses TRBV19 and TRBJ2-5, with a tentative D call TRBD1 (6 bases). Germline CDR1 LNHDA, CDR2 SQIVND (reference sequence). This CDR3 spans 13 amino acids. The V end was cut by 8 bases, the J end by 3 bases, with 13 bases between. The CDR3 sequence: CASSVQGEETQYF. Here the CDR3 DNA reads TGTGCCAGTTCCGTACAGGGAGAAGAGACCCAGTACTTC.

The chain uses TRBV5-6 and TRBJ2-1, with D possibly being TRBD2 (5 bases). The CDR3 is 16 residues long. CDR1 SGHDT and CDR2 YYEEEE come from the germline V gene. Trimming removed 0 bases at V and 4 bases at J, with 14 bases between. The CDR3 loop reads CASSLGAGGGYNEQFF. CDR3 in DNA: TGTGCCAGCAGCTTGGGGGCGGGCGGAGGATACAATGAGCAGTTCTTC.

This clone occurred a few times. The chain links TRBV12-3 or TRBV12-4 to TRBJ1-3; 8 positions match TRBD1. The CDR3 totals 13 residues. With V trimmed by 9 bases and J by 3 bases, 4 bases remained unmatched. CDR3: CASSGGSGNTIYF. CDR3 bases: TGTGCCAGTTCAGGGGGCAGTGGAAACACCATATATTTT.

V is TRBV5-1 and J is TRBJ2-7, with no clear D. Germline-derived CDR1 and CDR2 are SGHRS and YFSETQ. This CDR3 is 14 amino acids long. Trimming cost V 1 base and J 2 bases, with 10 bases left between them. CDR3 DNA: TGCGCCAGCAGCTTGCGCCCTAGTCCCTACGAGCAGTACGTC. This codes for CASSLRPSPYEQYV.

This chain uses TRBV4-1 with TRBJ1-4, with no clear D. CDR3 length equals 15 residues. Germline V lookup: CDR1 MGHRA, CDR2 YSYEKL. V was pared by 3 bases and J by 5 bases, with 13 bases between. The CDR3 is CASSHREGVNEKLFF. The CDR3 nucleotides read TGCGCCAGCAGCCACCGGGAAGGCGTCAATGAAAAACTGTTTTTT.

The chain carries TRBV2 and TRBJ1-5, with D perhaps matching TRBD1 (6 bases). Trimming removed 5 bases from V and 3 bases from J, with 14 bases in between. Germline values: CDR1 SNHLY, CDR2 FYNNEI. The CDR3 runs to 15 residues. DNA for the CDR3: TGTGCCAGCAGTATGGACAGCTCATTCAATCAGCCCCAGCATTTT. Translating gives CASSMDSSFNQPQHF.

This chain uses TRBV11-2 with TRBJ2-7; 7 bases line up with TRBD2. The CDR3 is 15 amino acids. Germline CDR1 is SGHAT and CDR2 is FQNNGV. V trimming: 0 bases; J trimming: 4 bases; junction bases outside the gene matches: 6. CDR3 region: CASSLDGSGVYEQYV. CDR3 bases: TGTGCCAGCAGCTTAGATGGAAGCGGGGTATACGAGCAGTACGTC.

The chain couples TRBV2 to TRBJ2-4, with 7 bases identical to TRBD1. Germline CDR1 reads SNHLY; CDR2 reads FYNNEI. With V trimmed by 4 bases and J by 15 bases, 6 bases remained unmatched. CDR3 length equals 11 residues. DNA of the CDR3: TGTGCCAGCAGTGCAGGGGGTGTAGGGTACTTC. The encoded protein is CASSAGGVGYF.

This chain joins TRBV7-2 and TRBJ1-1; a weak D match, TRBD1 (6 bases). Germline-derived CDR1 and CDR2 are SGHTA and FQGNSA. This CDR3 is 15 amino acids long. V was cut by 7 bases and J by 1 base, with 16 bases left in between. CDR3 region: CASTHGGAENTEAFF. The CDR3 region has the DNA TGTGCCAGCACCCACGGGGGGGCGGAGAACACTGAAGCTTTCTTT. Full variable domain (remainder filled in from reference TRBV7-2 and TRBJ1-1): GAGVSQSPSNKVTEKGKDVELRCDPISGHTALYWYRQSLGQGLEFLIYFQGNSAPDKSGLPSDRFSAERTGGSVSTLTIQRTQQEDSAVYLCASTHGGAENTEAFFGQGTRLTVV.

The rearrangement links TRBV29-1 to TRBJ2-5; 9 nucleotides agree with TRBD1. CDR1 is SQVTM, CDR2 ANQGSEA, per germline. V was pared by 1 base and J by 6 bases, with 9 bases of the junction left unmatched. The CDR3 is 15 residues long. CDR3 protein: CSVEGSGTGRQTQYF. The CDR3 DNA is TGCAGCGTTGAAGGGTCCGGGACAGGGAGGCAGACCCAGTACTTC.

Only one count was recorded for this clone. This chain links TRBV5-1 with TRBJ1-2, with TRBD1 matching over 9 bases. In germline, CDR1 is SGHRS, CDR2 YFSETQ. This CDR3 comprises 16 residues. The J segment lost 6 bases and the V segment lost 4 bases, leaving 13 bases of the junction unmatched. The CDR3 spells CASSPWTGATPNGYTF. CDR3 sequence (DNA): TGCGCCAGCAGCCCCTGGACAGGGGCCACGCCAAATGGCTACACCTTC.

The chain carries TRBV5-1 and TRBJ1-1, with TRBD1 identical over 8 bases. The CDR3 spans 14 residues. CDR1 SGHRS and CDR2 YFSETQ come from the germline V gene. V lost 4 bases to trimming and J lost 2 bases; unmatched junction nucleotides: 4. CDR3 sequence reads: CASSRDRPNTEAFF. As DNA, the CDR3 is TGCGCCAGCAGCCGGGACAGGCCTAACACTGAAGCTTTCTTT.

This clone was found many times. The rearrangement joins TRBV6-5 to TRBJ2-7; maybe TRBD1 (6 bases). Deletions cut 2 bases from V and 2 bases from J, with 13 bases between. Germline V gene lookup returns CDR1 MNHEY and CDR2 SVGAGI. CDR3 size: 15 residues. CDR3 nucleotide sequence: TGTGCCAGCAGTTACACCTTAGACAGGACCTACGAGCAGTACGTC. As protein: CASSYTLDRTYEQYV.

The CDR3 DNA reads TGCGCCAGCAGCCCGGGAGACAGAAATCAGCCCCAGCATTTT. Its protein is CASSPGDRNQPQHF. The chain joins TRBV5-1 to TRBJ1-5, with D perhaps matching TRBD1 (5 bases). CDR3 size: 14 residues. Germline assignment: CDR1 SGHRS and CDR2 YFSETQ. V was clipped by 4 bases and J by 4 bases, with 12 bases between them.

Comment on this clone: The same CDR3 is also encoded by other DNA sequences in this sample. This chain joins TRBV12-3 or TRBV12-4 and TRBJ1-5; D is perhaps TRBD1 (5 bases). CDR3 length: 12 residues. V lost 5 bases and J lost 9, with 11 bases in between. The CDR3 DNA is TGTGCCAGCAGTCCTGGGACTTCGCCCCAGCATTTT. Translating it yields CASSPGTSPQHF.

The gene calls are TRBV3-1 (or the pseudogene TRBV3-2) and TRBJ1-1, with TRBD1 matching over 8 bases. CDR1 is LGHDT and CDR2 is YNNKEL in the germline V gene (reference sequence). The CDR3 consists of 17 residues. The trim removed 8 bases at V and 0 bases at J, leaving 14 bases unmatched. CDR3 protein: CASATVLGTGLNTEAFF. The CDR3 nucleotides are TGTGCCAGCGCGACCGTCTTGGGGACAGGTTTGAACACTGAAGCTTTCTTT.

The chain is built from TRBV7-9 and TRBJ1-1; D not resolved. CDR3 length equals 13 residues. V was pared by 5 bases and J by 0 bases, with 7 bases between. Germline CDR1 reads SEHNR; CDR2 reads FQNEAQ (reference sequence). In DNA, the CDR3 is TGTGCCAGCAGCCGGAGACTGAACACTGAAGCTTTCTTT. Its translation: CASSRRLNTEAFF.

J is TRBJ2-7 and V is TRBV2; 8 bases are a match to TRBD2. Trimming removed 7 bases from V and 1 base from J; junction bases left unmatched: 9. CDR1 SNHLY and CDR2 FYNNEI come from the germline V gene. The CDR3 loop spans 15 amino acids. The CDR3, as DNA: TGTGCCAGCATGGGAGCGGGGGCTAAGTCCTACGAGCAGTACGTC. Translated: CASMGAGAKSYEQYV.

V usage is TRBV6-5 and J usage is TRBJ1-6; D ambiguous. The V end was cut by 2 bases, the J end by 10 bases, with 12 bases between. From germline, CDR1 is MNHEY and CDR2 SVGAGI. The CDR3 runs to 14 residues. The CDR3 spells CASSYVSASSPLHF. The CDR3 nucleotides are TGTGCCAGCAGTTACGTATCAGCGAGCTCACCCCTCCACTTT.

This chain uses TRBV25-1 with TRBJ2-3; the D gene is possibly TRBD1 (5 bases). V lost 3 bases and J lost 6, with 16 bases in between. Germline assignment: CDR1 MGHDK and CDR2 SYGVNS. This CDR3 is 15 amino acids long. CDR3 residues: CASSELGKGFDTQYF. In DNA form, the CDR3 reads TGTGCCAGCAGTGAGCTGGGGAAGGGGTTCGATACGCAGTATTTT.

Written as DNA, the CDR3 is TGTGCCAGCAGCTTCGCAGTTGGGGGGCAAGAGACCCAGTACTTC. Its protein product is CASSFAVGGQETQYF. This chain connects TRBV5-4 to TRBJ2-5, with a possible D match to TRBD2 (6 bases). This CDR3 is built from 15 residues. CDR1 is SGHNT, CDR2 YYREEE, per germline (reference sequence). V was pared by 2 bases and J by 2 bases, with 13 bases between.

V and J are TRBV19 and TRBJ1-5; D remains unclear. The CDR3 runs 13 residues. The V and J ends lost 7 bases and 4 bases respectively, with 11 bases between them. CDR1 is LNHDA and CDR2 is SQIVND in the germline V gene (reference sequence). CDR3 region: CASKHTDNQPQHF. CDR3 in DNA: TGTGCCAGTAAACACACAGATAATCAGCCCCAGCATTTT.

The chain uses TRBV28 and TRBJ1-4, with 7 bases fitting TRBD1. The CDR3 is 16 amino acids. Germline CDR1 is MDHEN and CDR2 is SYDVKM. V trimming: 4 bases; J trimming: 2 bases; junction bases outside the gene matches: 7. CDR3 sequence: CASSSGGIGTNEKLFF. CDR3 nucleotides: TGTGCCAGCAGTTCAGGGGGTATAGGGACTAATGAAAAACTGTTTTTT.

The chain carries TRBV5-1 and TRBJ2-7, with D uncertain. Per the germline V gene, CDR1 is SGHRS and CDR2 is YFSETQ. V was shortened by 0 bases and J by 3 bases, with 7 bases between the two germline ends. The length of the CDR3 is 13 residues. CDR3 loop: CASSLAPNYEQYV. The CDR3 DNA follows: TGCGCCAGCAGCTTGGCCCCCAACTACGAGCAGTACGTC.

This clone occurred once. The V gene is TRBV5-6, the J gene TRBJ1-2, with D unclear. The V end was cut by 4 bases, the J end by 2 bases, with 9 bases between. The CDR3 has 13 amino acids. Germline lookup yields CDR1 SGHDT and CDR2 YYEEEE. CDR3 DNA: TGTGCCAGCAGCCTGGGCAGGAACTATGGCTACACCTTC. Its translation: CASSLGRNYGYTF.

The gene calls are TRBV29-1 and TRBJ1-1, with D tentatively TRBD1 (6 bases). Germline V gene lookup returns CDR1 SQVTM and CDR2 ANQGSEA. The CDR3 extends over 15 amino acids. V was cut by 7 bases and J by 0 bases, with 18 bases left in between. The CDR3 is CSARLKQGLNTEAFF. The DNA of the CDR3 is TGCAGCGCGCGCCTTAAACAGGGATTGAACACTGAAGCTTTCTTT.

The V call is TRBV7-2, the J call TRBJ2-1; 11 nucleotides line up with TRBD2. With V trimmed by 5 bases and J by 9 bases, 9 bases remained unmatched. CDR3 length equals 15 residues. Germline V gene data show CDR1 as SGHTA and CDR2 as FQGNSA. The CDR3 nucleotides read TGTGCCAGCAGCCAACTAGCGGGAGCCCCGGTTGAGCAGTTCTTC. Protein product: CASSQLAGAPVEQFF.

The chain couples TRBV24-1 to TRBJ2-1, with 11 bases matching TRBD2. Trimming cost V 0 bases and J 6 bases; bases outside gene matches: 0. The CDR3 is made up of 15 amino acids. The germline V gene has CDR1 KGHDR and CDR2 SFDVKD. The CDR3 reads CATSDLGTSGNEQFF. DNA for the CDR3: TGTGCCACCAGTGATTTGGGGACTAGCGGCAATGAGCAGTTCTTC.